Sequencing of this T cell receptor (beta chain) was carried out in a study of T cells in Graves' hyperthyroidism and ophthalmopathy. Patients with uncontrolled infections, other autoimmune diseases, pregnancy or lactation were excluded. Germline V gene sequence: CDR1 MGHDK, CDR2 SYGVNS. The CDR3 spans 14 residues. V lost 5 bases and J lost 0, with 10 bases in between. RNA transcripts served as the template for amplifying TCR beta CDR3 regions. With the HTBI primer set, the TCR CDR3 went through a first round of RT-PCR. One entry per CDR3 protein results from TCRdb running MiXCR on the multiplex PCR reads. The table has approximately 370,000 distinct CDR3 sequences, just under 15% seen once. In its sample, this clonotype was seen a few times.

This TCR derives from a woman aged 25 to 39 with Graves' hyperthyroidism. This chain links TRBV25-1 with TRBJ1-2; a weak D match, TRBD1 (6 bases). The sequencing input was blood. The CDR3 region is CASSMGGANYGYTF. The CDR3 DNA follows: TGTGCCAGCAGTATGGGGGGCGCTAACTATGGCTACACCTTC.